One T cell receptor beta chain is described in this entry. Using genomic DNA as the template, TCR beta VDJ and CDR3 profiling was carried out. Each CDR3 protein gets one entry after TCRdb re-called the reads with MiXCR. The sample carries just over 150,000 distinct CDR3 sequences, about 48% recorded once. Previously, flow cytometry had revealed CD8+CD57+ cell expansion in the patients chosen for sequencing. When blood sampling took place, the patients had received no therapy. These data originate in a study of CD8+CD57+ T cells in acquired aplastic anemia. Study background: Recorded DNA amounts for sorted CD4+ and CD8+ cells had an average of roughly 3.4 ug.

Germline lookup yields CDR1 MRHNA and CDR2 SNTAGT. Trimming removed 7 bases from V and 6 bases from J, with 7 bases in between. The CDR3 is made up of 12 amino acids. The sample taken for sequencing was sorted CD4+, CD8+, or CD8+CD57+ T cells (not recorded which) from PBMCs. The chain carries TRBV6-4 and TRBJ1-6, with D uncertain. The sequence derives from a human donor with aplastic anemia. The DNA for the CDR3 is TGTGCCAGCATACCTTTTAATTCACCCCTCCACTTT. Amino acid sequence: CASIPFNSPLHF.